This T cell receptor (beta chain) originates from a study of T cells in Graves' hyperthyroidism and ophthalmopathy. The CDR3 extends over 14 amino acids. Unmatched junction bases numbered 2, after V lost 6 bases and J lost 4 bases. In germline, CDR1 is MNHNS, CDR2 SASEGT. This clonotype occurred many times. PBMCs came from around 10 ml fresh peripheral blood. Researchers amplified the TCR beta CDR3 regions from RNA transcripts. The TCR CDR3 was amplified in a first-round RT-PCR using the HTBI primer set. TCRdb used MiXCR to reprocess the multiplex PCR reads, holding one entry per CDR3 protein. The profile shows about 290,000 distinct CDR3 sequences, less than 15% of them singletons.

The receptor was derived from a woman in her twenties or thirties with Graves' hyperthyroidism that later progressed to Graves' ophthalmopathy. The V gene is TRBV6-1, the J gene TRBJ2-2, with 10 nucleotides matching TRBD2. The sequenced sample was blood. The CDR3 sequence: CASRLAGSTGELFF. The CDR3, as DNA: TGTGCCAGCAGACTAGCGGGAAGCACCGGGGAGCTGTTTTTT.